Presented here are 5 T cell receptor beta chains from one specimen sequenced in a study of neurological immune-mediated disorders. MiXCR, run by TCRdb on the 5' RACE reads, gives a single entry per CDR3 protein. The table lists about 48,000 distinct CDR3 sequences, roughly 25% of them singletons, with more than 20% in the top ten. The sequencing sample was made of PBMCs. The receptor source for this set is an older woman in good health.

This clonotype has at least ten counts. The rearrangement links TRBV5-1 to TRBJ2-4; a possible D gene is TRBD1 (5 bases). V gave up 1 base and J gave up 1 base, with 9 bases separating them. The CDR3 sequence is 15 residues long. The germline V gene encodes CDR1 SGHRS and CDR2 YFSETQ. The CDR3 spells CASSLIQGAKNIQYF. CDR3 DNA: TGCGCCAGCAGCTTGATTCAGGGTGCCAAAAACATTCAGTACTTC.

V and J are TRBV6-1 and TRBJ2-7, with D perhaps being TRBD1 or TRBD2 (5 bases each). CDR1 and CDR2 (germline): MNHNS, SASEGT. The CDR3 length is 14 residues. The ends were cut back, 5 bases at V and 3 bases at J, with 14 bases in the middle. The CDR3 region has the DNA TGTGCCAGCAGTCCCCGTGGGACCGTCTACGAGCAGTACTTC. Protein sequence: CASSPRGTVYEQYF.

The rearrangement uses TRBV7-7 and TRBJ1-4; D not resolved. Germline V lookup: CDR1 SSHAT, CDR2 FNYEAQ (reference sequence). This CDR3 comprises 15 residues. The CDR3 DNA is TGTGCTGTAGCAGTAGGTAGCGGGTCTAATGAAAAACTGTTTTTT. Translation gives CAVAVGSGSNEKLFF.

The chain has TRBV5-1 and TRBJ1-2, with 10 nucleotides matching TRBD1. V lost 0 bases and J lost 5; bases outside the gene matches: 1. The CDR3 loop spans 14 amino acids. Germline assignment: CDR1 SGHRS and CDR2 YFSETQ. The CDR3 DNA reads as TGCGCCAGCAGCTTGGGACAGGGGGCGTATGGCTACACCTTC. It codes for CASSLGQGAYGYTF.

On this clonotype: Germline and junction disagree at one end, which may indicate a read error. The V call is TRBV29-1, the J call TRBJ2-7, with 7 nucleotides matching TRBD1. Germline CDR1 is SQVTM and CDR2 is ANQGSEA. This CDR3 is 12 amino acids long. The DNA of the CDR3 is TGCAGCGTCGCCAGGGACAGCGATATTAAGCACTTC. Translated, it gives CSVARDSDIKHF.